A single sample gave rise to the 16 T cell receptor beta chains below, sequenced in a study of T cells in Graves' hyperthyroidism and ophthalmopathy. TCR beta CDR3 region amplification was performed from RNA transcripts. When the TCR CDR3 underwent first-round RT-PCR, the HTBI primer set was used. Each CDR3 protein is one row after TCRdb ran MiXCR on the multiplex PCR reads. This sample carries hundreds of thousands of distinct CDR3 sequences, 46% of them seen once, and the ten largest clones take 8.2%. The source material was peripheral blood or thyroid tissue (not recorded which). These receptors were collected from a woman between 18 and 29 years old with Graves' hyperthyroidism.

This clonotype was observed at least ten times. Here the CDR3 reads CATSREVVWANQPQHF. CDR3 coding DNA: TGTGCCACCAGCAGAGAAGTAGTCTGGGCCAATCAGCCCCAGCATTTT. The J gene is TRBJ1-5, the V gene TRBV15; D unclear. This CDR3 spans 16 amino acids. The V and J ends lost 0 bases and 3 bases respectively, with 12 bases between them. CDR1 LNHNV and CDR2 YYDKDF come from the germline V gene (reference sequence). The whole variable domain, remainder taken from reference TRBV15 and TRBJ1-5, is DAMVIQNPRYQVTQFGKPVTLSCSQTLNHNVMYWYQQKSSQAPKLLFHYYDKDFNNEADTPDNFQSRRPNTSFCFLDIRSPGLGDTAMYLCATSREVVWANQPQHFGDGTRLSIL.

In this sample, this clonotype turned up many times. This chain links TRBV25-1 with TRBJ2-7, with D uncertain. In germline, CDR1 is MGHDK, CDR2 SYGVNS. V was pared by 3 bases and J by 9 bases, with 18 bases between. This CDR3 has 14 residues. CDR3 nucleotide sequence: TGTGCCAGCAGTGATCCCCGGTTCGGTTGGGGGCAGTACTTC. The encoded protein is CASSDPRFGWGQYF.

V gene TRBV25-1 combines with J gene TRBJ1-2; 7 bases align to TRBD1. CDR1 MGHDK and CDR2 SYGVNS come from the germline V gene. This CDR3 is 12 amino acids long. With V trimmed by 8 bases and J by 4 bases, 4 bases remained unmatched. CDR3 DNA sequence: TGTGCCAGCGTTCGGGACAGCTATGGCTACACCTTC. Translated: CASVRDSYGYTF.

The chain has TRBV7-9 and TRBJ2-7; D is uncertain. This CDR3 contains 15 residues. The ends were cut back, 5 bases at V and 0 bases at J, with 14 bases in the middle. CDR1 and CDR2 from the germline V gene are SEHNR and FQNEAQ (reference sequence). The CDR3 nucleotides are TGTGCCAGCAGCAAACGAACAACGGTCTCCTACGAGCAGTACTTC. The encoded protein is CASSKRTTVSYEQYF.

This clonotype was detected only a few times. V and J are TRBV7-9 and TRBJ2-5, with 7 bases aligning to TRBD2. CDR1 and CDR2 (germline): SEHNR, FQNEAQ (reference sequence). The CDR3 has 15 amino acids. V shed 5 bases, J shed 1 base, and the junction held 7 bases outside the gene matches. The CDR3 loop reads CASSHPSSGQETQYF. CDR3 nucleotides: TGTGCCAGCAGCCATCCATCTAGCGGCCAAGAGACCCAGTACTTC.

The V call is TRBV19, the J call TRBJ2-5; 10 bases align to TRBD2. The tail of the sequence fits TRBJ2-4 better, so the J call may be wrong. This CDR3 is built from 15 residues. Per the germline V gene, CDR1 is LNHDA and CDR2 is SQIVND (reference sequence). CDR3 sequence: CASSGTSELRDIQYF. The CDR3 bases are TGTGCCAGTAGTGGGACTAGCGAACTTAGGGACATTCAGTACTTC.

CDR3 nucleotides: TGTGCCACCAGTGATCGAGGACGGAAGGAGTCCTACGAGCAGTACTTC. Translating it yields CATSDRGRKESYEQYF. The chain couples TRBV24-1 to TRBJ2-7; D remains ambiguous. The CDR3 is 16 amino acids. V gave up 3 bases and J gave up 1 base, with 15 bases separating them. The germline V gene has CDR1 KGHDR and CDR2 SFDVKD.

The chain is built from TRBV6-5 and TRBJ2-3; D remains unclear. The CDR3 totals 12 residues. Germline CDR1 and CDR2: MNHEY and SVGAGI. V was pared by 5 bases and J by 6 bases, with 9 bases between. The CDR3 bases are TGTGCCAGCAGTCCCCTAGGGGATACGCAGTATTTT. It translates to CASSPLGDTQYF.

Concerning this clonotype: A single base separates this from a much larger clone, so it may be a read error. The chain links TRBV29-1 to TRBJ2-5; tentatively, D is TRBD1 (5 bases). The CDR3 consists of 13 residues. Per germline, CDR1 SQVTM and CDR2 ANQGSEA. CDR3: CSVEEGPQGTQYF. Here the CDR3 DNA reads TGCAGCGTTGAAGAGGGGCCACAAGGGACCCAGTACTTC. Supplemented by reference TRBV29-1 and TRBJ2-5, the full variable domain reads SAVISQKPSRDICQRGTSLTIQCQVDSQVTMMFWYRQQPGQSLTLIATANQGSEATYESGFVIDKFPISRPNLTFSTLTVSNMSPEDSSIYLCSVEEGPQGTQYFGPGTRLLVL.

The rearrangement joins TRBV25-1 to TRBJ1-2, with D maybe TRBD1 (6 bases). The CDR3 consists of 16 residues. Germline CDR1 reads MGHDK; CDR2 reads SYGVNS. Trimming took off 6 bases at V and 2 bases at J, with 19 bases between the two ends. CDR3 loop: CASSQTKTGVNYGYTF. The CDR3 DNA sequence: TGTGCCAGCAGCCAAACCAAGACAGGCGTCAACTATGGCTACACCTTC.

This rearrangement joins TRBV25-1 to TRBJ1-5; 9 nucleotides align to TRBD1. The germline V gene has CDR1 MGHDK and CDR2 SYGVNS. This CDR3 is built from 16 residues. Unmatched junction bases numbered 11, after V lost 10 bases and J lost 1 base. CDR3 region: CAIPGQGYGSNQPQHF. For the CDR3, the DNA is TGTGCCATACCGGGACAGGGATATGGGAGCAATCAGCCCCAGCATTTT. Full variable domain (remainder filled in from reference TRBV25-1 and TRBJ1-5): EADIYQTPRYLVIGTGKKITLECSQTMGHDKMYWYQQDPGMELHLIHYSYGVNSTEKGDLSSESTVSRIRTEHFPLTLESARPSHTSQYLCAIPGQGYGSNQPQHFGDGTRLSIL.

In this sample, this clonotype turned up a few times. The chain links TRBV12-3 or TRBV12-4 to TRBJ1-1, with 7 bases matching TRBD1. The CDR3 totals 14 residues. Unmatched junction bases numbered 10, after V lost 6 bases and J lost 6 bases. Written as DNA, the CDR3 is TGTGCCAGCAGCCAACGTATCGGGACAGCTGAAGCTTTCTTT. It is translated as CASSQRIGTAEAFF.

This clonotype has more than one count but fewer than ten. The chain combines TRBV10-1 with TRBJ1-1, with a tentative D call TRBD1 (5 bases). The V end lost 0 bases, the J end lost 3 bases, and 14 bases lay between the germline ends. Germline CDR1 and CDR2: WNHNN and SYGVQD (reference sequence). The CDR3 consists of 16 residues. This CDR3 reads CASSESRVGRHTEAFF. For the CDR3, the DNA is TGCGCCAGCAGTGAGTCGCGGGTGGGACGGCACACTGAAGCTTTCTTT.

This clonotype was seen a few times. This chain joins TRBV7-8 and TRBJ2-5; 14 nucleotides agree with TRBD2. The germline CDR1 and CDR2 sequences are SGHVS and FQNEAQ. Trimming at V came to 1 base and at J to 6 bases, leaving 4 bases not matched to a gene. The CDR3 runs 16 residues. The DNA for the CDR3 is TGTGCCAGCAGCTTAGAGGGGACTAGCGGGAGCAAGACCCAGTACTTC. It encodes CASSLEGTSGSKTQYF.

The J gene is TRBJ2-2, the V gene TRBV2, with 8 bases that match TRBD1. The CDR3 totals 15 residues. Per the germline V gene, CDR1 is SNHLY and CDR2 is FYNNEI. The J segment lost 8 bases and the V segment lost 9 bases, leaving 14 bases of the junction unmatched. CDR3 nucleotides: TGTGCCAGTAGTTTCCGGACAGGGAAGGTTGGGGAGCTGTTTTTT. It yields the protein CASSFRTGKVGELFF.

V usage is TRBV29-1 and J usage is TRBJ1-2; D gene ambiguous. Trimming removed 8 bases from V and 0 bases from J, with 10 bases in between. Germline V lookup: CDR1 SQVTM, CDR2 ANQGSEA. This CDR3 region has 12 residues. CDR3 amino acids: CSLVGTNYGYTF. Here the CDR3 DNA reads TGCAGCTTAGTAGGGACTAACTATGGCTACACCTTC.